Each of the 25 T cell receptor beta chains below was sequenced from the same sample in a study of T-cell memory formation after mild COVID-19. TCRdb passed the 5' RACE reads through MiXCR, listing each CDR3 protein once. The sample lists around 530,000 distinct CDR3 sequences; less than 25% were seen once. Sequenced material: PBMCs or a T cell subset sorted from them (not recorded which). The source of these receptors is an adult woman who had mild COVID-19 (a few samples of this study predate the infection). Cell type and time point are not known.

This clonotype was observed a handful of times. The chain links TRBV7-3 to TRBJ1-1; a weak D match, TRBD1 (5 bases). Germline assignment: CDR1 SGHTA and CDR2 FQGTGA. CDR3 length: 16 amino acids. Trimming shortened V by 1 base and J by 1 base, and 13 bases separated the two germline ends. The CDR3 reads CASSLNPGVKNTEAFF. As DNA, the CDR3 is TGTGCCAGCAGCTTAAATCCGGGGGTGAAGAACACTGAAGCTTTCTTT.

This chain uses TRBV5-1 with TRBJ2-1, with 15 positions matching TRBD2. V was pared by 5 bases and J by 9 bases, with 6 bases of the junction left unmatched. Germline CDR1 and CDR2: SGHRS and YFSETQ. The CDR3 runs to 15 residues. The CDR3 coding sequence is TGCGCCAGCAGACAACGGACTAGCGGGGGGGGTGAGCAGTTCTTC. This sequence encodes CASRQRTSGGGEQFF. The full variable domain, rest sourced from reference TRBV5-1 and TRBJ2-1, is KAGVTQTPRYLIKTRGQQVTLSCSPISGHRSVSWYQQTPGQGLQFLFEYFSETQRNKGNFPGRFSGRQFSNSRSEMNVSTLELGDSALYLCASRQRTSGGGEQFFGPGTRLTVL.

This clonotype was detected only a few times. This chain uses TRBV21-1 with TRBJ1-5; TRBD1 is taken as the D call from the table, unchecked against the DNA. TRBV21-1 is a known pseudogene. The CDR3 consists of 15 residues. CDR3 coding DNA: TGTGCCAGCAGCAGCTGCGGGACAGGGGACCAGCCCCAGCATTTT. This translates into CASSSCGTGDQPQHF.

The rearrangement uses TRBV29-1 and TRBJ1-1; no clear D. The germline gives CDR1 SQVTM, CDR2 ANQGSEA. Between the trimmed V and J ends, which lost 4 bases and 0 bases, there was a span of 9 bases. The CDR3 runs to 13 residues. This chain's CDR3 is CSVVSGLNTEAFF. Here the CDR3 DNA reads TGCAGCGTTGTCTCGGGTCTGAACACTGAAGCTTTCTTT.

This clonotype was found a few times. The J gene is TRBJ2-3, the V gene TRBV6-5; the D is unclear. The V end lost 0 bases, the J end lost 0 bases, and 13 bases lay between the germline ends. This CDR3 contains 17 residues. CDR1 is MNHEY and CDR2 is SVGAGI in the germline V gene. The CDR3: CASSYSGFSYSTDTQYF. In DNA form, the CDR3 reads TGTGCCAGCAGTTACTCTGGCTTCTCCTATAGCACAGATACGCAGTATTTT.

Here the CDR3 reads CATHPPGGSYEQYF. The DNA for the CDR3 is TGTGCCACTCATCCTCCCGGAGGAAGCTACGAGCAGTACTTC. The chain is built from TRBV7-9 and TRBJ2-7, with D perhaps TRBD2 (5 bases). This CDR3 is built from 14 residues. Germline CDR1 is SEHNR and CDR2 is FQNEAQ (reference sequence). Trimming pared 10 bases from V and 3 bases from J, leaving 19 bases between. Using reference TRBV7-9 and TRBJ2-7 for the parts outside the CDR3, the full variable domain is DTGVSQNPRHKITKRGQNVTFRCDPISEHNRLYWYRQTLGQGPEFLTYFQNEAQLEKSRLLSDRFSAERPKGSFSTLEIQRTEQGDSAMYLCATHPPGGSYEQYFGPGTRLTVT.

Only a few counts were recorded for this clonotype. V is TRBV5-6 and J is TRBJ2-2; D call uncertain. The CDR3 loop spans 16 amino acids. The V end was cut by 0 bases, the J end by 0 bases, with 9 bases between. Germline V gene lookup returns CDR1 SGHDT and CDR2 YYEEEE. The CDR3 region has the DNA TGTGCCAGCAGCTTGGTTCAGAGACCGAACACCGGGGAGCTGTTTTTT. Its protein is CASSLVQRPNTGELFF. The full variable domain, completed using reference TRBV5-6 and TRBJ2-2, is DAGVTQSPTHLIKTRGQQVTLRCSPKSGHDTVSWYQQALGQGPQFIFQYYEEEERQRGNFPDRFSGHQFPNYSSELNVNALLLGDSALYLCASSLVQRPNTGELFFGEGSRLTVL.

The chain uses TRBV4-3 and TRBJ2-7, with 13 bases lining up with TRBD2. Germline V gene sequence: CDR1 LGHNA, CDR2 YSLEER. The CDR3 is made up of 17 amino acids. V was pared by 3 bases and J by 2 bases, with 7 bases of the junction left unmatched. CDR3 residues: CASSQRLAGGGAYEQYF. CDR3 in DNA: TGCGCCAGCAGCCAGAGACTAGCGGGGGGAGGTGCCTACGAGCAGTACTTC.

This clonotype came up a few times. The V call is TRBV12-3 or TRBV12-4, the J call TRBJ2-1; D ambiguous. CDR3 size: 14 residues. Trimming shortened V by 6 bases and J by 7 bases, and 16 bases separated the two germline ends. The CDR3 DNA reads as TGTGCCAGCAGGCTAGAAGCCGGGTATAATGAGCAGTTCTTC. Translated: CASRLEAGYNEQFF.

As regards this clonotype: One end of the junction varies from germline; a read error may be responsible. The chain's CDR3 is CASRLRPGKNTEAFF. DNA for the CDR3: TGTGCCAGCAGATTAAGGCCGGGAAAGAACACTGAAGCTTTCTTT. V gene TRBV7-3 combines with J gene TRBJ1-1; no clear D. The CDR3 totals 15 residues. Germline assignment: CDR1 SGHTA and CDR2 FQGTGA.

The rearrangement uses TRBV12-3 or TRBV12-4 and TRBJ1-1, with D uncertain. The CDR3 is 15 amino acids. V lost 3 bases and J 7 bases, leaving 18 bases between the germline ends. CDR3 bases: TGTGCCAGCAGTTTTTATACGGTCAGGCTAATTGAAGCTTTCTTT. Protein: CASSFYTVRLIEAFF.

J is TRBJ1-1 and V is TRBV5-4, with D unresolved. Trimming shortened V by 4 bases and J by 1 base, and 14 bases separated the two germline ends. CDR1 SGHNT and CDR2 YYREEE come from the germline V gene (reference sequence). The CDR3 has 15 residues. CDR3 loop: CASSPPAGENTEAFF. The CDR3 DNA reads as TGTGCCAGCAGCCCCCCGGCAGGAGAGAACACTGAAGCTTTCTTT.

V is TRBV2 and J is TRBJ2-3, with D hard to call. The CDR3 spans 14 residues. Germline-derived CDR1 and CDR2 are SNHLY and FYNNEI. With 2 bases removed from V and 6 bases from J, the gap between germline ends came to 12 bases. The CDR3 sequence: CASSENPDLDTQYF. Here the CDR3 DNA reads TGTGCCAGCAGTGAAAACCCGGACCTTGATACGCAGTATTTT.

CDR3 loop: CASSFLRGGQETQYF. In nucleotides, the CDR3 is TGTGCCAGCAGCTTTCTGCGGGGGGGCCAAGAGACCCAGTACTTC. The gene calls are TRBV7-2 and TRBJ2-5; 9 bases map to TRBD2. The junction had 3 bases not matched to a gene; V was cut back by 3 bases and J by 1 base. The germline gives CDR1 SGHTA, CDR2 FQGNSA. CDR3 length equals 15 residues.

The CDR3 spells CASSQGSNGPHWGGEQFF. Here the CDR3 DNA reads TGTGCCAGCAGCCAAGGTTCGAATGGACCTCATTGGGGAGGGGAGCAGTTCTTC. The V gene is TRBV3-1, the J gene TRBJ2-1; 7 nucleotides match TRBD2. The V gene's germline CDR1 is LGHDT and CDR2 YNNKEL (reference sequence). J gave up 10 bases and V 1 base, and 19 bases lay outside the gene matches. This CDR3 has 18 residues.

The rearrangement joins TRBV12-3 or TRBV12-4 to TRBJ2-1, with 7 bases that match TRBD1. The CDR3 contains 18 residues. V dropped 4 bases and J dropped 4; count of bases not matched to a gene: 16. CDR3 loop: CASSSSPVTGNIYNEQFF. The CDR3 DNA reads as TGTGCCAGCAGTTCCTCGCCTGTGACAGGGAACATATACAATGAGCAGTTCTTC.

The chain carries TRBV20-1 and TRBJ1-5; 8 bases match TRBD1. After removal of 5 bases from V and 9 bases from J, the junction contained 15 bases not matched to a gene. From germline, CDR1 is DFQATT and CDR2 SNEGSKA (reference sequence). This CDR3 comprises 15 residues. The CDR3 loop reads CSAGATGVTRRPQHF. In DNA form, the CDR3 reads TGCAGTGCTGGTGCGACAGGGGTTACCCGGCGGCCCCAGCATTTT.

The gene calls are TRBV12-3 or TRBV12-4 and TRBJ2-7, with TRBD1 as a possible D gene (6 bases). The CDR3 totals 15 residues. V was cut by 5 bases and J by 0 bases, with 14 bases left in between. For the CDR3, the DNA is TGTGCCAGCAGTCCCTACAGGGCACTCTCCTACGAGCAGTACTTC. The encoded protein is CASSPYRALSYEQYF.

This clonotype occurred a few times. The CDR3 sequence: CAISPQTGFNEKLFF. For the CDR3, the DNA is TGTGCCATCAGTCCTCAGACAGGGTTTAATGAAAAACTGTTTTTT. The chain joins TRBV10-3 to TRBJ1-4, with 7 bases matching TRBD1. Germline CDR1 reads ENHRY; CDR2 reads SYGVKD. This CDR3 spans 15 amino acids. V gave up 5 bases and J gave up 4 bases; unmatched junction bases: 7.

The gene calls are TRBV30 and TRBJ2-2; 9 positions match TRBD1. The CDR3 spans 17 residues. J lost 4 bases, V lost 2 bases, and 11 bases had no gene match. Germline CDR1 is GTSNPN and CDR2 is SVGIG (reference sequence). The CDR3: CAWSSDTGGWVTGELFF. The CDR3, as DNA: TGTGCCTGGAGTTCCGACACAGGGGGCTGGGTCACCGGGGAGCTGTTTTTT. The whole variable domain, remainder taken from reference TRBV30 and TRBJ2-2, is SQTIHQWPATLVQPVGSPLSLECTVEGTSNPNLYWYRQAAGRGLQLLFYSVGIGQISSEVPQNLSASRPQDRQFILSSKKLLLSDSGFYLCAWSSDTGGWVTGELFFGEGSRLTVL.

This clonotype came up many times. J is TRBJ2-5 and V is TRBV11-2; TRBD2 matches at 9 bases. The germline gives CDR1 SGHAT, CDR2 FQNNGV. The ends lost 5 bases at V and 5 bases at J; junction bases unmatched: 9. The CDR3 is made up of 15 amino acids. The CDR3 DNA follows: TGTGCCAGCAGCAACATAGCGGGAGTAACGGAGACCCAGTACTTC. Encoded protein: CASSNIAGVTETQYF.

The chain uses TRBV24-1 and TRBJ1-1; possibly TRBD1 for D (5 bases). V was shortened by 9 bases and J by 1 base, with 8 bases between the two germline ends. Germline V gene sequence: CDR1 KGHDR, CDR2 SFDVKD. This CDR3 spans 12 amino acids. In nucleotides, the CDR3 is TGTGCCACCGCCGGGGGGAACACTGAAGCTTTCTTT. Its translation is CATAGGNTEAFF.

The chain carries TRBV6-1 and TRBJ2-7; possible D gene TRBD2, 5 bases. This CDR3 is built from 15 residues. CDR1 is MNHNS, CDR2 SASEGT, per germline. V lost 8 bases and J lost 6, with 23 bases in between. The chain's CDR3 is CASSLPPRAWGEQYF. The CDR3 DNA reads as TGTGCCAGCTCCCTCCCGCCGAGGGCCTGGGGCGAGCAGTACTTC.

A few counts support this clonotype. The rearrangement joins TRBV11-2 to TRBJ2-4; D is possibly TRBD1 (6 bases). Looked up from germline, CDR1 is SGHAT and CDR2 is FQNNGV. The CDR3 runs to 14 residues. Trimming pared 5 bases from V and 0 bases from J, leaving 8 bases between. The DNA for the CDR3 is TGTGCCAGCAGCACACAGGGAGCCAAAAACATTCAGTACTTC. The encoded protein is CASSTQGAKNIQYF.

The sample holds a few counts of this clonotype. The chain carries TRBV10-3 and TRBJ2-3, with TRBD2 matching over 7 bases. The V gene end was trimmed by 4 bases and the J gene end by 0 bases; junction bases not matched to a gene: 16. Germline lookup yields CDR1 ENHRY and CDR2 SYGVKD. This CDR3 has 19 residues. The CDR3 loop reads CAISGLTGGAIPSTDTQYF. CDR3 sequence (DNA): TGTGCCATCAGTGGGCTAACGGGAGGCGCCATCCCTAGCACAGATACGCAGTATTTT.